This T cell receptor (beta chain) derives from a study of kidney transplant recipient with SARS-CoV-2 infection. One entry per CDR3 protein, called by TCRdb with MiXCR from the reads. This sample has under 300,000 distinct CDR3 sequences, with around 26% found just once. The CDR3 is 17 residues long. CDR1 SSHAT and CDR2 FNYEAQ come from the germline V gene (reference sequence). The V and J ends lost 5 bases and 4 bases respectively, with 23 bases between them. This clonotype was counted between two and nine times. This clonotype was obtained from a male patient aged 30 to 39 who had COVID-19 and was a kidney transplant recipient. Some T cells could come from the graft donor. The gene calls are TRBV7-7 and TRBJ1-2, with D unclear. The specimen comprised a blood sample, sampled at baseline and around day 110 from a kidney transplant recipient. The CDR3 nucleotides read TGTGCCAGCAGCCCTCATAGTAAGTGCCGAAAGGCCTATGGCTACACCTTC. Its protein product is CASSPHSKCRKAYGYTF.